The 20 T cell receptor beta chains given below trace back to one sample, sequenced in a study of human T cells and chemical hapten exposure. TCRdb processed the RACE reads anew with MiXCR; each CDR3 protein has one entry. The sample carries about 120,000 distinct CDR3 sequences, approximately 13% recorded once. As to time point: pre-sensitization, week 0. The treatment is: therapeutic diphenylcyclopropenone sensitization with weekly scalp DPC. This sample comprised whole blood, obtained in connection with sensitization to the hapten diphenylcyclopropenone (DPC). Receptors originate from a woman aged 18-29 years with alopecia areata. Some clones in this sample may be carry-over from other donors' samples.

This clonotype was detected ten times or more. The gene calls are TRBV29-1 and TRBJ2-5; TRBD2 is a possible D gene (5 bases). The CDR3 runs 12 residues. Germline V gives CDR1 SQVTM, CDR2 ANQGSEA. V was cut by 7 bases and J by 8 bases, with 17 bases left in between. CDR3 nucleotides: TGCAGCGCGATGACAACCGAGGGAACCCAGTACTTC. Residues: CSAMTTEGTQYF.

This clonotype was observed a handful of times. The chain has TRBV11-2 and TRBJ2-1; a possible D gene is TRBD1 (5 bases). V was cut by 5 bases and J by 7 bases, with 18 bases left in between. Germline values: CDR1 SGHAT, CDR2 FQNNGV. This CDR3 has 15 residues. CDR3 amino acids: CASSPDGAGWNEQFF. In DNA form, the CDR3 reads TGTGCCAGCAGCCCAGATGGAGCAGGGTGGAATGAGCAGTTCTTC.

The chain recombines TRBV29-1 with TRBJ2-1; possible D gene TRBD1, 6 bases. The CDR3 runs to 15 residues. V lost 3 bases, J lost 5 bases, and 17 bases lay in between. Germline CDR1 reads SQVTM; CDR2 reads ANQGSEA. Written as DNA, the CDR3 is TGCAGCGTTGATTACACCTGGGACACAAACAATGAGCAGTTCTTC. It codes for CSVDYTWDTNNEQFF.

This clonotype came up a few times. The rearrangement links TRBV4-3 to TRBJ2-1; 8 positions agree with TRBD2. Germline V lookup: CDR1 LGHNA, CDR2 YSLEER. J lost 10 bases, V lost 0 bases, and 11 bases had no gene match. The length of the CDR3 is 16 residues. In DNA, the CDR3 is TGCGCCAGCAGCCAAGAGCGGGGGGCCACCCCTGGGGAGCAGTTCTTC. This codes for CASSQERGATPGEQFF.

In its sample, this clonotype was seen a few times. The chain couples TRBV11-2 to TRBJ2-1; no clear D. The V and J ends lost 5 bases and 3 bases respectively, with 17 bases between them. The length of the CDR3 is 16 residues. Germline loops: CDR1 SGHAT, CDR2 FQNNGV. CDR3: CASSLRMAKVYNEQFF. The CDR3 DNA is TGTGCCAGCAGCCTTCGAATGGCTAAGGTCTACAATGAGCAGTTCTTC. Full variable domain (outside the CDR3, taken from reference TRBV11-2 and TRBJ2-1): EAGVAQSPRYKIIEKRQSVAFWCNPISGHATLYWYQQILGQGPKLLIQFQNNGVVDDSQLPKDRFSAERLKGVDSTLKIQPAKLEDSAVYLCASSLRMAKVYNEQFFGPGTRLTVL.

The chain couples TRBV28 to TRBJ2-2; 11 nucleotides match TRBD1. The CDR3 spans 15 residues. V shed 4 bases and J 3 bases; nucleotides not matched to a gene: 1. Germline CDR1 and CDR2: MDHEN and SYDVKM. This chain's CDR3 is CASSSGQGDTGELFF. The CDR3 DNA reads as TGTGCCAGCAGTTCGGGACAGGGGGACACCGGGGAGCTGTTTTTT.

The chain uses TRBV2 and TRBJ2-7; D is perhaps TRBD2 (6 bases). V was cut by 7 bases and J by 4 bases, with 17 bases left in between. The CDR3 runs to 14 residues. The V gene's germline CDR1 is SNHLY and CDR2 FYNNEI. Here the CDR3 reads CASIDGGENYEQYF. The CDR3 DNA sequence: TGTGCCAGCATTGACGGCGGGGAGAATTACGAGCAGTACTTC.

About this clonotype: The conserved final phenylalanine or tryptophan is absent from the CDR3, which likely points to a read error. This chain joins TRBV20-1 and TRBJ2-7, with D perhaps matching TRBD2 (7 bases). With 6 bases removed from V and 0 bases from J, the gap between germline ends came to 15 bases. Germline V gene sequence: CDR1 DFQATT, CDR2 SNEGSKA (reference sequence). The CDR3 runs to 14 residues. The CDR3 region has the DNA TGCAGTGCCCGAGGGGGGGGACTCTCCTACGAGCAGTACTTA. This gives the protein CSARGGGLSYEQYL.

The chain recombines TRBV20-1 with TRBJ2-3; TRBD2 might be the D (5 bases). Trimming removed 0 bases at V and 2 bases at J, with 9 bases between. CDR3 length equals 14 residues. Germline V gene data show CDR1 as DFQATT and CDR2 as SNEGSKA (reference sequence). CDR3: CSARDSDSTDTQYF. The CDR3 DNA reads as TGCAGTGCTAGAGATTCGGACTCCACAGATACGCAGTATTTT.

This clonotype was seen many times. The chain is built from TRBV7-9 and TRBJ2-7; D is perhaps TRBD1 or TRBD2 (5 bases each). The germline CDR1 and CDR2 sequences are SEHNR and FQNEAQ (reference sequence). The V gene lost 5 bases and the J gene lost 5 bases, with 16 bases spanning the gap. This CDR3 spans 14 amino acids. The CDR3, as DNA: TGTGCCAGCAGCACGAACACCGGGACCAACGAGCAGTACTTC. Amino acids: CASSTNTGTNEQYF.

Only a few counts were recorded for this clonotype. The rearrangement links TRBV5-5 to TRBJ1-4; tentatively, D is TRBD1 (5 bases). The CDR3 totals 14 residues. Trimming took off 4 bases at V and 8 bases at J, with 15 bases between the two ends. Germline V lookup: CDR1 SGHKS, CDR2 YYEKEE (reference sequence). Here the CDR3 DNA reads TGTGCCAGCAGCCCCCCAGGGATTGGGGAAAAACTGTTTTTT. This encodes CASSPPGIGEKLFF.

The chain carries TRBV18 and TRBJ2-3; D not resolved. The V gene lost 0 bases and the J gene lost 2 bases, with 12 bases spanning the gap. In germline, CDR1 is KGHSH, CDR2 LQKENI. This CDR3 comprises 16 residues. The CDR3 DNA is TGTGCCAGCTCACCACCGTCCGGCAGGTCCACAGATACGCAGTATTTT. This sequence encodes CASSPPSGRSTDTQYF.

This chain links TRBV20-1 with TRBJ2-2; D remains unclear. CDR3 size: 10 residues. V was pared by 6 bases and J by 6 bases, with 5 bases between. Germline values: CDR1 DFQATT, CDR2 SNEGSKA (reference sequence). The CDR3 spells CSAQSGELFF. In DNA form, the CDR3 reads TGCAGTGCCCAATCCGGGGAGCTGTTTTTT.

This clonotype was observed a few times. The CDR3: CASESTGSYEQYF. Written as DNA, the CDR3 is TGTGCCAGCGAATCGACAGGCTCCTACGAGCAGTACTTC. The chain joins TRBV6-1 to TRBJ2-7, with D tentatively TRBD1 (6 bases). Germline assignment: CDR1 MNHNS and CDR2 SASEGT. V dropped 8 bases and J dropped 0 bases, with 11 bases sitting between them. This CDR3 spans 13 amino acids.

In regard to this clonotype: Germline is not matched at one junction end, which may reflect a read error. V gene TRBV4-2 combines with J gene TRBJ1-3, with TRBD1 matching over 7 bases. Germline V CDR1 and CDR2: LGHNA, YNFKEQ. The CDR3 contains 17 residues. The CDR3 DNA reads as TGTGCCAACAGCCAGGGGGGCAGTCTTCCCTCTGGAAACACCATATATTTT. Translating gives CANSQGGSLPSGNTIYF.

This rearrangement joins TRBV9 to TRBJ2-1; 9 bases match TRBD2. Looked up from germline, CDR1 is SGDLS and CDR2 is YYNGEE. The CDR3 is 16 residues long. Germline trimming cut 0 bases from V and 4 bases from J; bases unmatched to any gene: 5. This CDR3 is CASSVGFSGGYNEQFF. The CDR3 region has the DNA TGTGCCAGCAGCGTAGGATTCAGCGGGGGGTACAATGAGCAGTTCTTC.

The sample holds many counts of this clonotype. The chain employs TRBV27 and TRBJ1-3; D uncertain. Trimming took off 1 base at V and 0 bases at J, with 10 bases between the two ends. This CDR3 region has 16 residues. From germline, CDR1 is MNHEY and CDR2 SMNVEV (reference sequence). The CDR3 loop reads CASSLYPEPSGNTIYF. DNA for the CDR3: TGTGCCAGCAGTTTATACCCGGAACCCTCTGGAAACACCATATATTTT.

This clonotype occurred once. CDR3 sequence reads: CASSVGGRQETQYF. The CDR3 bases are TGTGCCAGCAGCGTAGGGGGCAGGCAAGAGACCCAGTACTTC. The chain has TRBV9 and TRBJ2-5; the D gene is possibly TRBD1 (5 bases). This CDR3 region has 14 residues. The germline V and J ends were trimmed by 0 bases and 2 bases, with 8 bases remaining between them. The germline CDR1 and CDR2 sequences are SGDLS and YYNGEE.

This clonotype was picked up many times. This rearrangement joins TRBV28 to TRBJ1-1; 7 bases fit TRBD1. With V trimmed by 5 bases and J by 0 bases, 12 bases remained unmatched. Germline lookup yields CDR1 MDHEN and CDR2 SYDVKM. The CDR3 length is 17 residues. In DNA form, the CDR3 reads TGTGCCAGCAGTGTGGACAGGCCTCGTCCTTTGAACACTGAAGCTTTCTTT. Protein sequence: CASSVDRPRPLNTEAFF.

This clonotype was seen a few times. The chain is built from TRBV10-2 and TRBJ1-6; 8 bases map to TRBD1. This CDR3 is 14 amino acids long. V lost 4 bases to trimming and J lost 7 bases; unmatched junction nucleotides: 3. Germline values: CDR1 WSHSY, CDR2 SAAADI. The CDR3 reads CASSGDRSNSPLHF. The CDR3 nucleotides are TGCGCCAGCAGTGGGGACAGGTCCAATTCACCCCTCCACTTT.